The clone carrying this T cell receptor beta chain occurred a few times. Its target is unknown. These data originate in a study of T-cell memory formation after mild COVID-19. General study results and limits: While clones contracting from day 15 to 85 were balanced between CD4 and CD8, later expanders leaned CD4+. The study found contracting CD4+ clones mainly in CM and EM and contracting CD8+ clones in EMRA.

One entry per CDR3 protein, called by TCRdb with MiXCR from the 5' RACE reads. The table lists fewer than 350,000 distinct CDR3 sequences, about 15% of them singletons, with more than 20% in the top ten. CDR3 size: 17 residues. V shed 5 bases, J shed 2 bases, and the junction held 9 bases outside the gene matches. Germline assignment: CDR1 SGHTA and CDR2 FQGTGA. This TCR derives from a man in his late teens or twenties who had mild COVID-19 (a few samples of this study predate the infection). Cell type and time point are not known. This chain links TRBV7-3 with TRBJ2-3; TRBD2 matches 11 bases. The sample taken for sequencing was PBMCs or a T cell subset sorted from them (not recorded which). DNA of the CDR3: TGTGCCAGCAGCCCGACAAGACTAGCGGGGTACACAGATACGCAGTATTTT. The encoded protein is CASSPTRLAGYTDTQYF.